What follows describes a single T cell receptor beta chain. This CDR3 spans 16 amino acids. CDR1 is SGHTA and CDR2 is FQGNSA in the germline V gene. V lost 1 base and J lost 8; bases outside the gene matches: 9. TCRdb passed the RT-PCR reads through MiXCR, listing each CDR3 protein once. The sample lists about 570,000 distinct CDR3 sequences, 11% occurring once. This specimen belongs to a study of response to subunit inactivated influenza vaccine. These data were also reused for a study on T cells expressing NK-cell markers. From that paper: UMIs accompanied the 5'RACE template switching by which TCR beta cDNA was made. Beta-chain profiling covered CD3+CD56+NKG2C+, CD3+CD56+NKG2C- and CD3+CD56-NKG2C+ sorted subsets. NKG2C+ dominant clonotype frequencies in a handful of donors were roughly 1.0-7.0% of CD8+ T cells.

The specimen comprised PBMCs from blood, sampled on the day of vaccination. This TCR was sampled from a man aged 50 or older who received an inactivated influenza vaccine. This chain uses TRBV7-2 with TRBJ1-2, with 11 bases matching TRBD1. The CDR3 here is CASSLVQGQGARGYTF. CDR3 nucleotides: TGTGCCAGCAGCTTAGTCCAAGGACAGGGGGCTAGGGGCTACACCTTC.